These T cell receptor beta chains were read from a single sample in a study of T cell repertoires in urothelial bladder cancer. TCRdb keeps only in-frame clones here, not all; method: immunoSEQ multiplex PCR. This table has 6,700 or so clones, 70% to 80% appearing once. The sequenced sample was tumor-infiltrating cells from bladder cancer. The receptors were gathered from a human donor with urothelial carcinoma. The CDR3 runs from the conserved cysteine through the conserved F or W. D genes are given only for firm matches. Rows may omit the clone size; those that give it use once, few, many or a size class.

>.|TRBV11-1|.|TRBJ2-1
TGTGCCAGCAGCTTAGTGGGAAATGAGCAGTTCTTC
CASSLVGNEQFF
>.|TRBV18|.|TRBJ2-1
TGTGCCAGCTCACCACCAGGCGAAGGTTACGAGCAGTTCTTC
CASSPPGEGYEQFF
>.|TRBV7-3|.|TRBJ1-6
TGTGCCAGCAGCTTAATCGGGTCGATGGGCTCACCCCTCCACTTT
CASSLIGSMGSPLHF
>.|TRBV5-3|.|TRBJ2-7
TGTGCCAGAGGGCACTCAACCTACGAGCAGTACTTC
CARGHSTYEQYF
>TRBD2|TRBV7-2|few|TRBJ2-7
TGTGCCAGCAGAGTATCAAGCGGGGGGACCTACTACGAGCAGTACTTC
CASRVSSGGTYYEQYF
>.|TRBV7-9|.|TRBJ2-7
TGTGCCAGCAGCTTTGCCCTCCTAAATGGGGAGCAGTACTTC
CASSFALLNGEQYF
>.|TRBV9|.|TRBJ2-3
TGTGCCAGCAGCCCTACTGAGCGGAGCACAGATACGCAGTATTTT
CASSPTERSTDTQYF
>.|TRBV6-1|.|TRBJ1-1
TGTGCCAGCGGCTGGGGACGTGTAGCTTTCTTT
CASGWGRVAFF
>.|TRBV5-1|.|TRBJ2-1
TGCGCCAGCAGCTTGGACGACTATCGGGGTGAGCAGTTCTTC
CASSLDDYRGEQFF
>.|TRBV4-2|few|TRBJ1-4
TGTGCCAGCAGCCACCTCGTGTTGGGTTATAATGAAAAACTGTTTTTT
CASSHLVLGYNEKLFF
>.|TRBV28|.|TRBJ2-3
TGTGCCAGCAGTTTAAGCCTATTCGGGCTCACAGATACGCAGTATTTT
CASSLSLFGLTDTQYF
>TRBD2|TRBV19|.|TRBJ2-7
TGTGCCAGTAGTCCGAATGGAGGGAGGGAAAAGTACTTC
CASSPNGGREKYF
>TRBD1|TRBV11-2|.|TRBJ1-1
TGTGCCAGCAGCCGGATCGACAGGGGAGTTGCTGAAGCTTTCTTT
CASSRIDRGVAEAFF
>.|TRBV5-1|.|TRBJ2-1
TGCGCCAGCAGCTCCGGACCCGGGGGGCCGAATGAGCAGTTCTTC
CASSSGPGGPNEQFF
>TRBD1|TRBV2|few|TRBJ1-3
TGTGCCAGCAGTCTAGGGGAGGGGGCCTCTGGAAACACCATATATTTT
CASSLGEGASGNTIYF
>.|TRBV7-9|few|TRBJ2-5
TGTGCCAGCGACCGACTACAAGAGACCCAGTACTTC
CASDRLQETQYF
>TRBD1|TRBV29-1|few|TRBJ2-7
TGCAGCGTTGAAGGTTCGGGACAGGGAACCTACGAGCAGTACTTC
CSVEGSGQGTYEQYF
>TRBD1|TRBV15|.|TRBJ1-4
TGTGCCACCAGCAGAGATGGGACAGGTGGGGAAAAACTGTTTTTT
CATSRDGTGGEKLFF
>TRBD2|TRBV7-9|.|TRBJ2-3
TGTGCCAGCAGCTTAAGGAAGACTAGCGGCCTCACAGATACGCAGTATTTT
CASSLRKTSGLTDTQYF
>.|TRBV2|.|TRBJ2-3
TGTGCCTCGAAGAGGCAGGGGACCCCCACAGATACGCAGTATTTT
CASKRQGTPTDTQYF
>.|TRBV29-1|.|TRBJ2-5
TGCAGCGTTGTGTACCGGGTACGGGGGGGGACAGGTGTCAAAGAGACCCAGTACTTC
CSVVYRVRGGTGVKETQYF
>TRBD1|TRBV4-1|few|TRBJ2-7
TGCGCCAGCAGCTTGCAGCCGGGACAGGGGCTCTACGAGCAGTACTTC
CASSLQPGQGLYEQYF
>.|TRBV4-1|.|TRBJ1-4
TGCGCCAGCAGTCCAGGTTATTACGAAAAACTGTTTTTT
CASSPGYYEKLFF
>TRBD1|TRBV5-4|.|TRBJ1-1
TGTGCCAGCAGTTCGGGGCGGGACAGGGGTACTGAAGCTTTCTTT
CASSSGRDRGTEAFF
>.|TRBV10-1|.|TRBJ1-4
TGCTCCAGCCAAGGAAAAGATGAGACTAATGAAAAACTGTTTTTT
CSSQGKDETNEKLFF
>.|TRBV5-1|.|TRBJ2-1
TGCGCCAGCAGCTTGGAACAGCTTCTTTACAATGAGCAGTTCTTC
CASSLEQLLYNEQFF
>.|TRBV5-4|.|TRBJ2-1
TGTGCCAGCAGCTCCTTCGGACAATCAAATTACAATGAGCAGTTCTTC
CASSSFGQSNYNEQFF
>.|TRBV5-1|.|TRBJ1-4
TGCGCCAGCAGCGGCGGGGGTGATGAAAAACTGTTTTTT
CASSGGGDEKLFF
>.|TRBV7-2|.|TRBJ1-3
TGTGCCAGCAGCACCAACTCCCAGGGCCACTCTGGAAACACCATATATTTT
CASSTNSQGHSGNTIYF
>.|TRBV10-3|.|TRBJ1-2
TGTGCCATCAGTGAGTCGGGGGGATCCGGCTACACCTTC
CAISESGGSGYTF
>TRBD2|TRBV18|.|TRBJ2-7
TGTGCCAGCTCACCGACTAGCGGGGGGTCCCACGAGCAGTACTTC
CASSPTSGGSHEQYF
>.|TRBV18|.|TRBJ1-1
TGTGCCAGCTCACCAGGAGGGCCTAGGGGGACTGAAGCTTTCTTT
CASSPGGPRGTEAFF
>TRBD1|TRBV29-1|.|TRBJ2-7
TGCAGCGCGAGCCCGGGACAGGGGACCTACGAGCAGTACTTC
CSASPGQGTYEQYF
>.|TRBV19|.|TRBJ1-1
TGTGCCAGTAGTATACGTTCGCGTAACACTGAAGCTTTCTTT
CASSIRSRNTEAFF
>TRBD1|TRBV15|.|TRBJ1-2
TGTGCCGCTGGATTCAGGGGGGGAGATGGCTACACCTTC
CAAGFRGGDGYTF
>.|TRBV28|.|TRBJ1-6
TGTGCCAGCAGAGACCCGCGAAGCTCCTATAATTCACCCCTCCACTTT
CASRDPRSSYNSPLHF
>TRBD2|TRBV7-2|once|TRBJ2-1
TGTGCCAGCAGTTCGTCTCGTCTAGGACTAGTAACGTTCTTC
CASSSSRLGLVTFF
>.|TRBV23-1|once|TRBJ2-3
TGCGCCAGCATCCCTCGGGGGGACAGGTCTGTTGGGACAGATACGCAGTATTTT
CASIPRGDRSVGTDTQYF
>TRBD1|TRBV4-2|.|TRBJ1-2
TGTGCCAGCAGCCAAGGAGACAGGGGGCTTGGCTACACCTTC
CASSQGDRGLGYTF
>.|TRBV6-6|medium-sized|TRBJ1-5
TGTGCCAGCACGCCAGCGGGAGGTCAGCCCCAGCATTTT
CASTPAGGQPQHF
>TRBD2|TRBV7-3|.|TRBJ2-3
TGTGCCAGCAGCTTAAGCACTAGCGGGGGCGTAGATACGCAGTATTTT
CASSLSTSGGVDTQYF
>.|TRBV27|few|TRBJ1-2
TGTGCCAGCAGTTTTTGGGGGCGCGGGGGCTACACCTTC
CASSFWGRGGYTF
>.|TRBV28|few|TRBJ2-7
TGTGCCAGCGGCCTCCAGTACGAGCAGTACTTC
CASGLQYEQYF
>TRBD1|TRBV5-1|.|TRBJ1-2
TGCGCCAGCAGCTTGGGGTTTGGGACAGCTAACTATGGCTACACCTTC
CASSLGFGTANYGYTF
>.|TRBV7-9|few|TRBJ2-5
TGTGCCAGCAGCCGGGACAAAGAGACCCAGTACTTC
CASSRDKETQYF
>.|TRBV9|.|TRBJ1-6
TGTGCCAGCAGCGTAGGCCGAAATTCACCCCTCCACTTT
CASSVGRNSPLHF
>.|TRBV2|.|TRBJ2-1
TGTGCCAGCAGTGAGGTCGGGGGAAGGTACAATGAGCAGTTCTTC
CASSEVGGRYNEQFF